A selection of T cell receptor beta chains follows, all from one sample in a study of cytomegalovirus exposure and HLA in healthy donors. Assay: immunoSEQ multiplex PCR; the TCRdb copy retains only in-frame clones and omits some. Here the sample spans over 65,000 clones, more than 60% being singletons. The sample comprised PBMCs. These TCRs come from a human donor in good health. The conserved cysteine and the conserved F or W are not part of the CDR3 here. D genes are given only for firm matches. Some rows have no size entry. The others give once, few or many, or a class for an expanded clone.

V | D | size | CDR3
TRBV5-1 | TRBD1 | once | ASSPSPGQGSYGYT
TRBV30 | TRBD1 | . | AWSLTGGVDSYEQY
TRBV7-2 | TRBD2 | . | ASSPLWRGGDEQY
TRBV19 | TRBD2 | . | ASSIKGLVVNEQF
TRBV7-2 | TRBD1 | few | ASNSGGTGPFNSPLH
TRBV7-2 | TRBD2 | . | ASSFTSGGRTDTQY
TRBV5-1 | TRBD1 | . | ASSPSRDRVGEQY
TRBV7-8 | . | . | ASSSQGWGGYT
TRBV5-1 | . | . | ASSPSPSRNTGELF
TRBV5-1 | . | . | ASSWKTGVYEQY
TRBV5-1 | . | . | ASSLATPYNEQF